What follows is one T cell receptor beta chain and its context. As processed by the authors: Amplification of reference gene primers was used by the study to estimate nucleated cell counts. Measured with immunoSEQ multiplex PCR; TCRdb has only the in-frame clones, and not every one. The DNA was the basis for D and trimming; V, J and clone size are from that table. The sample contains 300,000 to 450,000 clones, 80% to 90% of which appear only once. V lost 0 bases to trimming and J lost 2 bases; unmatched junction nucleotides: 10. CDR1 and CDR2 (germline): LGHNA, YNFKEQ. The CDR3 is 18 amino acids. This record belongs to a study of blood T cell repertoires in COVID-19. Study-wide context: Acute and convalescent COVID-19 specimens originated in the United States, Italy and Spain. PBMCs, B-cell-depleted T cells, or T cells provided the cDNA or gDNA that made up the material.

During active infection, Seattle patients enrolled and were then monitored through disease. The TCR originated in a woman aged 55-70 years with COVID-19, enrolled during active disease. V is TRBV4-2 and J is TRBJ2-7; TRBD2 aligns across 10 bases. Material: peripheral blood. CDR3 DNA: TGTGCCAGCAGCCAAGATCAGGGAACTAGCGGGGCAACCTACGAGCAGTACTTC. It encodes CASSQDQGTSGATYEQYF.